A single sample is the source of the 32 T cell receptor beta chains below, sequenced in a study of patients and donors after allogeneic stem cell transplantation. Each CDR3 protein gets one entry after TCRdb re-called the RT-PCR reads with MiXCR. The profile shows 400,000 to 450,000 distinct CDR3 sequences, roughly 17% of them singletons. The sequenced material came from blood, either unsorted or a sorted T cell fraction (not recorded which). Receptors originate from a human donor who was either an allogeneic HSCT recipient or a stem cell or donor lymphocyte infusion donor (not recorded which). It is not recorded whose cells these are; they may come from a transplant donor.

The CDR3 bases are TGTGCCAGCAGCGGTAGGGGCGGGGGGAGGTCCGAGCAGTACTTC. It translates to CASSGRGGGRSEQYF. The chain links TRBV7-2 to TRBJ2-7, with 8 nucleotides matching TRBD2. V was pared by 5 bases and J by 6 bases, with 12 bases of the junction left unmatched. CDR3 length: 15 amino acids. CDR1 and CDR2 from the germline V gene are SGHTA and FQGNSA.

V gene TRBV20-1 combines with J gene TRBJ1-2; possible D gene TRBD1, 6 bases. V dropped 5 bases and J dropped 5 bases, with 15 bases sitting between them. CDR1 DFQATT and CDR2 SNEGSKA come from the germline V gene (reference sequence). CDR3 length equals 13 residues. The CDR3 sequence: CSAPPGGGYGYTF. The CDR3 nucleotides read TGCAGTGCTCCCCCTGGAGGGGGATATGGCTACACCTTC.

CDR3 bases: TGCGCCAGCAGCCAAGAGGGGCTAGAGACCCAGTACTTC. Its translation: CASSQEGLETQYF. V is TRBV4-1 and J is TRBJ2-5; a weak D match, TRBD1 (5 bases). V was cut by 0 bases and J by 4 bases, with 6 bases left in between. The germline gives CDR1 MGHRA, CDR2 YSYEKL. This CDR3 region has 13 residues.

This clonotype was recorded many times. The V gene is TRBV12-3 or TRBV12-4, the J gene TRBJ1-6, with 10 bases fitting TRBD1. The CDR3 spans 14 residues. V was clipped by 6 bases and J by 9 bases; unmatched bases: 5. CDR3: CASSSGTGVSPLHF. In nucleotides, the CDR3 is TGTGCCAGCAGCTCCGGGACAGGGGTTTCACCCCTCCACTTT.

The gene calls are TRBV3-1 and TRBJ2-3, with TRBD1 matching over 7 bases. Germline V gene data show CDR1 as LGHDT and CDR2 as YNNKEL (reference sequence). This CDR3 is built from 12 residues. Trimming cost V 4 bases and J 14 bases; bases outside gene matches: 9. CDR3 DNA sequence: TGTGCCAGCAGCCCAACCGGGACAGCGTGGTATTTT. This encodes CASSPTGTAWYF.

The chain combines TRBV24-1 with TRBJ2-7; the match to TRBD1 covers 7 bases. Germline V gene data show CDR1 as KGHDR and CDR2 as SFDVKD. V dropped 0 bases and J dropped 5; count of bases not matched to a gene: 0. The CDR3 loop spans 13 amino acids. As DNA, the CDR3 is TGTGCCACCAGTGATTTGACAGGGGACGAGCAGTACTTC. It specifies CATSDLTGDEQYF.

As for this clonotype: The junction departs from germline at one end; a sequencing error may be responsible. The chain is built from TRBV7-9 and TRBJ1-4, with D possibly being TRBD1 (5 bases). The V gene's germline CDR1 is SEHNR and CDR2 FQNEAQ (reference sequence). The CDR3 sequence is 15 residues long. CDR3 DNA: TGTGCCAGCAGCCCCAAGAGGGGAACTAGTGAAAAACTGTTTTTT. This gives the protein CASSPKRGTSEKLFF.

This clonotype occurred a few times. CDR3 in amino acids: CASSLGTIRFSDTQYF. For the CDR3, the DNA is TGCGCCAGCAGCTTAGGGACTATTCGGTTCTCAGATACGCAGTATTTT. The chain carries TRBV5-1 and TRBJ2-3; 7 bases align to TRBD2. The junction had 10 bases not matched to a gene; V was cut back by 2 bases and J by 4 bases. Germline V gene data show CDR1 as SGHRS and CDR2 as YFSETQ. The CDR3 is 16 amino acids. Together with reference TRBV5-1 and TRBJ2-3, the CDR3 gives the full variable domain: KAGVTQTPRYLIKTRGQQVTLSCSPISGHRSVSWYQQTPGQGLQFLFEYFSETQRNKGNFPGRFSGRQFSNSRSEMNVSTLELGDSALYLCASSLGTIRFSDTQYFGPGTRLTVL.

This clonotype has a count of ten or more. The genes are TRBV25-1 and TRBJ1-4; 7 nucleotides align to TRBD1. CDR3 size: 15 residues. The V gene's germline CDR1 is MGHDK and CDR2 SYGVNS. V lost 3 bases and J lost 4; bases outside the gene matches: 5. CDR3 in amino acids: CASSETGPFNEKLFF. CDR3 DNA: TGTGCCAGCAGTGAGACAGGGCCTTTTAATGAAAAACTGTTTTTT.

This clonotype was counted between two and nine times. DNA for the CDR3: TGTGCCAGCAGTTTCCGGACACTGACTGTGAATGAGCAGTTCTTC. Protein sequence: CASSFRTLTVNEQFF. The chain couples TRBV27 to TRBJ2-1; a weak D match, TRBD1 (5 bases). V shed 3 bases and J shed 7 bases, with 16 bases lying between them. This CDR3 is 15 amino acids long. Looked up from germline, CDR1 is MNHEY and CDR2 is SMNVEV (reference sequence).

At least ten counts were recorded for this clonotype. The rearrangement links TRBV12-3 or TRBV12-4 to TRBJ2-7; TRBD1 is a possible D gene (6 bases). V lost 7 bases and J lost 0, with 19 bases in between. This CDR3 comprises 16 residues. CDR3 protein: CASTSYRVSPSYEQYF. The CDR3 region has the DNA TGTGCCAGCACCTCTTACAGGGTTTCCCCCTCCTACGAGCAGTACTTC.

This chain joins TRBV24-1 and TRBJ2-2; D is unclear. CDR1 is KGHDR and CDR2 is SFDVKD in the germline V gene. Trimming cost V 3 bases and J 7 bases, with 11 bases left between them. There are 14 residues in the CDR3. The CDR3 region has the DNA TGTGCCACCAGTGATCGCTTCATAGTCGGGGAGCTGTTTTTT. It codes for CATSDRFIVGELFF.

The rearrangement joins TRBV5-1 to TRBJ1-5; 10 positions agree with TRBD1. With V trimmed by 4 bases and J by 7 bases, 8 bases remained unmatched. Germline CDR1 SGHRS, CDR2 YFSETQ. The CDR3 is made up of 15 amino acids. Here the CDR3 DNA reads TGCGCCAGCAGCCATGGGACAGGGGTTGGGCAGCCCCAGCATTTT. It specifies CASSHGTGVGQPQHF.

This clonotype has just a few counts. The rearrangement links TRBV6-1 to TRBJ1-5, with no clear D. From germline, CDR1 is MNHNS and CDR2 SASEGT. V was trimmed by 5 bases and J by 3 bases, leaving 11 bases between them. CDR3 length equals 14 residues. CDR3 coding DNA: TGTGCCAGCAGTCCTCACGGTCCCAATCAGCCCCAGCATTTT. Translated: CASSPHGPNQPQHF.

This clonotype was found a few times. The chain joins TRBV7-9 to TRBJ2-7; D call uncertain. There are 12 residues in the CDR3. Per germline, CDR1 SEHNR and CDR2 FQNEAQ (reference sequence). The ends were cut back, 0 bases at V and 7 bases at J, with 7 bases in the middle. In DNA, the CDR3 is TGTGCCAGCAGCTTAGCCCTCCTGGAGCAGTACTTC. Residues: CASSLALLEQYF. Combining the CDR3 with reference TRBV7-9 and TRBJ2-7 gives the whole variable domain DTGVSQNPRHKITKRGQNVTFRCDPISEHNRLYWYRQTLGQGPEFLTYFQNEAQLEKSRLLSDRFSAERPKGSFSTLEIQRTEQGDSAMYLCASSLALLEQYFGPGTRLTVT.

The gene calls are TRBV12-3 or TRBV12-4 and TRBJ2-3; D may be TRBD1 or TRBD2 (5 bases each). Trimming pared 3 bases from V and 0 bases from J, leaving 16 bases between. The CDR3 is 17 amino acids. CDR3 DNA: TGTGCCAGCAGTTTGGCTCACCCGGGACGAAGCACAGATACGCAGTATTTT. Its protein is CASSLAHPGRSTDTQYF.

This clonotype was picked up a small number of times. This chain connects TRBV20-1 to TRBJ2-7; the D call may be TRBD1 or TRBD2 (6 bases each). This CDR3 is 15 amino acids long. V was cut by 5 bases and J by 3 bases, with 20 bases left in between. Germline CDR1 reads DFQATT; CDR2 reads SNEGSKA (reference sequence). CDR3 DNA sequence: TGCAGTGCTGCGGGGCGGGACACTAAGAACTACGAGCAGTACTTC. It encodes CSAAGRDTKNYEQYF.

CDR3 loop: CSAQRGGTEEAFF. Here the CDR3 DNA reads TGCAGCGCCCAGAGGGGGGGAACAGAAGAAGCTTTCTTT. The chain carries TRBV29-1 and TRBJ1-1; the D gene is possibly TRBD1 (6 bases). Trimming removed 7 bases from V and 8 bases from J, with 20 bases in between. This CDR3 region has 13 residues. Germline lookup yields CDR1 SQVTM and CDR2 ANQGSEA.

This clonotype was counted a few times. This CDR3 is CASSYRLAGVREETQYF. The CDR3, as DNA: TGTGCCAGCAGCTATCGACTAGCGGGAGTTCGTGAAGAGACCCAGTACTTC. V and J are TRBV7-3 and TRBJ2-5; 12 bases line up with TRBD2. The germline V gene has CDR1 SGHTA and CDR2 FQGTGA. The CDR3 has 17 amino acids. V gave up 4 bases and J gave up 3 bases; unmatched junction bases: 9.

This clonotype has just a few counts. The chain employs TRBV6-2 or TRBV6-3 and TRBJ2-5, with 11 bases identical to TRBD2. V was pared by 1 base and J by 0 bases, with 4 bases of the junction left unmatched. CDR3 length: 17 amino acids. In germline, CDR1 is MNHEY, CDR2 SVGEGT. CDR3 in DNA: TGTGCCAGCAGTTACTATTGGGGACTAGCGGACCAAGAGACCCAGTACTTC. This sequence encodes CASSYYWGLADQETQYF.

The chain employs TRBV20-1 and TRBJ2-7; TRBD1 agrees at 8 bases. The CDR3 is 13 amino acids. The V gene's germline CDR1 is DFQATT and CDR2 SNEGSKA (reference sequence). V lost 7 bases to trimming and J lost 1 base; unmatched junction nucleotides: 6. CDR3 sequence: CSGLRTGSYEQYF. The CDR3 DNA reads TGCAGTGGGTTGCGGACAGGGTCCTACGAGCAGTACTTC.

The genes are TRBV20-1 and TRBJ1-6; D is unclear. Trimming stripped 0 bases from V and 7 bases from J, with 19 bases between. CDR1 and CDR2 from the germline V gene are DFQATT and SNEGSKA (reference sequence). The CDR3 contains 17 residues. CDR3 sequence (DNA): TGCAGTGCTAGAGATGTTACCCTGAGCTCGGGGAATTCACCCCTCCACTTT. Its protein is CSARDVTLSSGNSPLHF.

This clonotype was found a few times. The chain employs TRBV7-9 and TRBJ1-4; no definite D call. Trimming pared 5 bases from V and 8 bases from J, leaving 15 bases between. CDR3 length: 14 residues. Germline V gene sequence: CDR1 SEHNR, CDR2 FQNEAQ (reference sequence). CDR3 residues: CASSLLRTGEKLFF. The CDR3 DNA follows: TGTGCCAGCAGCCTATTACGAACTGGGGAAAAACTGTTTTTT.

V is TRBV10-3 and J is TRBJ1-2; unclear D gene. V lost 2 bases, J lost 8 bases, and 15 bases lay in between. This CDR3 spans 14 amino acids. The germline V gene has CDR1 ENHRY and CDR2 SYGVKD. CDR3 protein: CAISEQVSSHGYTF. CDR3 sequence (DNA): TGTGCCATCAGTGAGCAGGTGTCCAGTCACGGCTACACCTTC.

This clonotype occurred a few times. One end of the junction varies from germline; a read error may be responsible. The rearrangement joins TRBV12-3 or TRBV12-4 to TRBJ2-5; TRBD2 agrees at 7 bases. The CDR3 extends over 12 amino acids. CDR3 sequence (DNA): TGTGCCAGCAGAAGGACTAGTCGGGACCTCCTCTTC. Protein: CASRRTSRDLLF.

The genes are TRBV20-1 and TRBJ1-5; 7 bases match TRBD1. This CDR3 comprises 15 residues. J gave up 0 bases and V 5 bases, and 7 bases lay outside the gene matches. Germline-derived CDR1 and CDR2 are DFQATT and SNEGSKA (reference sequence). CDR3 sequence reads: CSALNRGYSNQPQHF. The CDR3 nucleotides are TGCAGTGCTCTTAACAGGGGATATAGCAATCAGCCCCAGCATTTT.

The chain carries TRBV9 and TRBJ2-1; no reliable D call. Per the germline V gene, CDR1 is SGDLS and CDR2 is YYNGEE. V shed 0 bases and J shed 0 bases, with 7 bases lying between them. This CDR3 is 15 amino acids long. CDR3 nucleotides: TGTGCCAGCAGCGTAGAGAGCGTCTCCTACAATGAGCAGTTCTTC. Residues: CASSVESVSYNEQFF.

The rearrangement links TRBV7-6 to TRBJ1-3; D uncertain. The length of the CDR3 is 16 residues. Trimming left V 4 bases short and J 0 bases short, with 13 bases between. The germline V gene has CDR1 SGHVS and CDR2 FNYEAQ. The CDR3 sequence is CASSSRYRSSGNTIYF. The DNA of the CDR3 is TGTGCCAGCAGCTCCCGATACAGAAGCTCTGGAAACACCATATATTTT.

The J gene is TRBJ1-5, the V gene TRBV7-9; 7 bases align to TRBD1. The V segment lost 2 bases and the J segment 5 bases; nucleotides outside the gene matches: 6. CDR1 is SEHNR, CDR2 FQNEAQ, per germline (reference sequence). The CDR3 contains 15 residues. CDR3 sequence reads: CASSLMSGGDQPQHF. The CDR3 coding sequence is TGTGCCAGCAGCTTAATGTCAGGGGGTGATCAGCCCCAGCATTTT. Using reference TRBV7-9 and TRBJ1-5 for the parts outside the CDR3, the full variable domain is DTGVSQNPRHKITKRGQNVTFRCDPISEHNRLYWYRQTLGQGPEFLTYFQNEAQLEKSRLLSDRFSAERPKGSFSTLEIQRTEQGDSAMYLCASSLMSGGDQPQHFGDGTRLSIL.

This clonotype was seen repeatedly, ten times or more. V and J are TRBV7-2 and TRBJ1-3; TRBD1 matches at 7 bases. The germline CDR1 and CDR2 sequences are SGHTA and FQGNSA. The length of the CDR3 is 14 residues. With V trimmed by 5 bases and J by 2 bases, 3 bases remained unmatched. The CDR3 sequence: CASSATGAGNTIYF. CDR3 nucleotides: TGTGCCAGCAGCGCTACAGGGGCTGGAAACACCATATATTTT.

The chain recombines TRBV9 with TRBJ2-7; D unclear. This CDR3 is 13 amino acids long. The ends were cut back, 1 base at V and 5 bases at J, with 10 bases in the middle. Germline V gene data show CDR1 as SGDLS and CDR2 as YYNGEE. In DNA form, the CDR3 reads TGTGCCAGCAGCGTAACGCAGGTCCACGAGCAGTACTTC. Translated: CASSVTQVHEQYF.

This clonotype appeared a few times. The J gene is TRBJ2-7, the V gene TRBV4-3; 8 bases agree with TRBD1. Looked up from germline, CDR1 is LGHNA and CDR2 is YSLEER. V gave up 4 bases and J gave up 0 bases; unmatched junction bases: 5. There are 15 residues in the CDR3. In DNA, the CDR3 is TGCGCCAGCAGCCCCGGGACAGGCAACTCCTACGAGCAGTACTTC. Translation: CASSPGTGNSYEQYF.